The 19 T cell receptor beta chains given below trace back to one sample, sequenced in a study of blood T cell repertoires in COVID-19. Assay used: immunoSEQ multiplex PCR; TCRdb lists only in-frame clones, some missing. The table lists 250,000 to 300,000 clones, about 83% of them singletons. The specimen sequenced was peripheral blood. The receptors derive from a man older than 75 with acute or convalescent COVID-19.

J is TRBJ1-2 and V is TRBV28; D is perhaps TRBD1 (6 bases). Trimming shortened V by 7 bases and J by 1 base, and 13 bases separated the two germline ends. This CDR3 is 14 amino acids long. Per the germline V gene, CDR1 is MDHEN and CDR2 is SYDVKM. CDR3 in DNA: TGTGCCAGCATTCAGGGGCTACTTAACTATGGCTACACCTTC. Amino acids: CASIQGLLNYGYTF.

The chain employs TRBV6-5 and TRBJ1-2; D ambiguous. CDR1 is MNHEY, CDR2 SVGAGI, per germline. Trimming stripped 4 bases from V and 6 bases from J, with 9 bases between. The CDR3 totals 12 residues. CDR3 residues: CASSSTVNGYTF. The CDR3 DNA sequence: TGTGCCAGCAGTTCCACGGTGAATGGCTACACCTTC.

This clone was picked up one time. This sequence joins TRBV25-1 and TRBJ2-7, with 7 bases identical to TRBD1. In germline, CDR1 is MGHDK, CDR2 SYGVNS. The CDR3 length is 14 residues. The junction had 4 bases not matched to a gene; V was cut back by 1 base and J by 4 bases. This CDR3 is CASSEFDRVYEQYF. DNA for the CDR3: TGTGCCAGCAGTGAATTCGACAGGGTTTACGAGCAGTACTTC.

The rearrangement joins TRBV5-4 to TRBJ2-7; D possibly corresponds to TRBD2 (7 bases). Between the trimmed V and J ends, which lost 3 bases and 0 bases, there was a span of 22 bases. Germline-derived CDR1 and CDR2 are SGHNT and YYREEE (reference sequence). This CDR3 region has 18 residues. DNA for the CDR3: TGTGCCAGCAGCTCTTGGGGGGGCACCAGGGGAAGCTCCTACGAGCAGTACTTC. Protein product: CASSSWGGTRGSSYEQYF.

The chain combines TRBV5-5 with TRBJ1-5; 7 bases fit TRBD1. J was trimmed by 3 bases and V by 4 bases; bases with no gene match: 4. CDR3 size: 14 residues. Germline CDR1 and CDR2: SGHKS and YYEKEE (reference sequence). The chain's CDR3 is CASSRTGANQPQHF. The DNA of the CDR3 is TGTGCCAGCAGCAGGACAGGTGCCAATCAGCCCCAGCATTTT.

This clone occurred many times. The genes are TRBV6-5 and TRBJ1-2; D unresolved. There are 12 residues in the CDR3. Germline V gene lookup returns CDR1 MNHEY and CDR2 SVGAGI. Trimming cost V 5 bases and J 8 bases, with 12 bases left between them. CDR3 residues: CASSTGDWGYTF. For the CDR3, the DNA is TGTGCCAGCAGTACGGGAGATTGGGGCTACACCTTC.

This chain uses TRBV27 with TRBJ1-1; D remains unclear. This CDR3 has 13 amino acids. Trimming shortened V by 6 bases and J by 4 bases, and 12 bases separated the two germline ends. The germline V gene encodes CDR1 MNHEY and CDR2 SMNVEV (reference sequence). CDR3 region: CASRFAAGTEAFF. DNA of the CDR3: TGTGCCAGCAGATTCGCGGCCGGCACTGAAGCTTTCTTT.

J is TRBJ1-2 and V is TRBV25-1; 10 bases line up with TRBD1. V was pared by 3 bases and J by 8 bases, with 12 bases of the junction left unmatched. The CDR3 spans 16 residues. Germline V gene sequence: CDR1 MGHDK, CDR2 SYGVNS. The CDR3 DNA sequence: TGTGCCAGCAGTGACCTCGGACAGGGGGAACTGGGGGGCTACACCTTC. Its protein is CASSDLGQGELGGYTF.

The rearrangement joins TRBV4-1 to TRBJ2-1, with TRBD2 matching 15 bases. With 4 bases clipped from V and 0 bases from J, the junction kept 4 bases outside the gene matches. The CDR3 contains 18 residues. Germline CDR1 reads MGHRA; CDR2 reads YSYEKL. The CDR3: CASSRGLAGGSSYNEQFF. The CDR3 bases are TGCGCCAGCAGCCGGGGACTAGCGGGGGGTTCCTCCTACAATGAGCAGTTCTTC.

The gene calls are TRBV7-9 and TRBJ1-4; 7 bases are a match to TRBD1. This CDR3 is 14 amino acids long. The V gene's germline CDR1 is SEHNR and CDR2 FQNEAQ (reference sequence). V lost 6 bases to trimming and J lost 8 bases; unmatched junction nucleotides: 9. The CDR3 DNA reads TGTGCCAGCAGTTCCGACAGGGTTTACGAAAAACTGTTTTTT. Amino acids: CASSSDRVYEKLFF.

The genes are TRBV18 and TRBJ1-1; D call uncertain. From germline, CDR1 is KGHSH and CDR2 LQKENI. The CDR3 is made up of 14 amino acids. With 2 bases removed from V and 4 bases from J, the gap between germline ends came to 11 bases. CDR3 amino acids: CASSPKGEGTEAFF. CDR3 nucleotide sequence: TGTGCCAGCTCACCAAAGGGAGAGGGCACTGAAGCTTTCTTT.

The genes are TRBV5-1 and TRBJ2-2; 9 bases agree with TRBD1. Losses at the gene ends were 2 bases for V and 6 bases for J; bases not matched to a gene: 11. This CDR3 is 17 amino acids long. Germline V lookup: CDR1 SGHRS, CDR2 YFSETQ. CDR3 nucleotides: TGCGCCAGCAGCTTAGAAACTCCGGGACAGGGTGCCGGGGAGCTGTTTTTT. Amino acid sequence: CASSLETPGQGAGELFF.

This clone was found once. In nucleotides, the CDR3 is TGTGCCAGCAGTGAAACAACGTATAGCAATCAGCCCCAGCATTTT. This translates into CASSETTYSNQPQHF. The chain links TRBV2 to TRBJ1-5, with D uncertain. The CDR3 consists of 15 residues. V gave up 2 bases and J gave up 0 bases, with 8 bases separating them. CDR1 is SNHLY, CDR2 FYNNEI, per germline.

The rearrangement uses TRBV3-1 (or the pseudogene TRBV3-2) and TRBJ2-6; 7 nucleotides line up with TRBD1. Germline lookup yields CDR1 LGHDT and CDR2 YNNKEL (reference sequence). Trimming removed 7 bases from V and 0 bases from J; junction bases left unmatched: 6. The CDR3 has 16 amino acids. The CDR3 is CASTLGGGSGANVLTF. The CDR3 nucleotides are TGTGCCAGCACTCTAGGGGGCGGCTCTGGGGCCAACGTCCTGACTTTC.

This clone was picked up a small number of times. In DNA form, the CDR3 reads TGTGCCATCAGTGAGTATCTTGGGACAGAGAGCTACGAGCAGTACTTC. Amino acid sequence: CAISEYLGTESYEQYF. The chain links TRBV10-3 to TRBJ2-7; 7 nucleotides line up with TRBD1. The CDR3 loop spans 16 amino acids. V dropped 1 base and J dropped 3; count of bases not matched to a gene: 9. From germline, CDR1 is ENHRY and CDR2 SYGVKD.

The rearrangement links TRBV6-5 to TRBJ1-6; possible D gene TRBD1, 6 bases. The germline gives CDR1 MNHEY, CDR2 SVGAGI. Trimming took 6 bases from V and 7 from J, leaving 13 bases between them. This CDR3 has 14 residues. The CDR3 loop reads CASSSGTRNSPLHF. Here the CDR3 DNA reads TGTGCCAGCAGCTCCGGGACACGGAATTCACCCCTCCACTTT.

About this clone: A read error may produce the germline difference seen at one junction end. V is TRBV15 and J is TRBJ1-4, with a weak D call TRBD1 (6 bases). Germline V gives CDR1 LNHNV, CDR2 YYDKDF (reference sequence). The CDR3 is 12 amino acids. The CDR3 nucleotides read TGTGCCACCAGCAGAGTCCAGGGGCCGAGTTCATTT. Translated: CATSRVQGPSSF. Full variable domain (missing parts from reference TRBV15 and TRBJ1-4): DAMVIQNPRYQVTQFGKPVTLSCSQTLNHNVMYWYQQKSSQAPKLLFHYYDKDFNNEADTPDNFQSRRPNTSFCFLDIRSPGLGDTAMYLCATSRVQGPSSFGSGTQLSVL.

The chain has TRBV28 and TRBJ1-2, with D maybe TRBD1 (5 bases). This CDR3 has 13 residues. V lost 7 bases and J 3 bases, leaving 12 bases between the germline ends. Germline V lookup: CDR1 MDHEN, CDR2 SYDVKM. CDR3 sequence: CASKGGADYGYTF. The CDR3 bases are TGTGCCAGCAAGGGAGGGGCTGACTATGGCTACACCTTC.

This clone was seen a single time. The V gene is TRBV6-5, the J gene TRBJ2-7, with 8 nucleotides matching TRBD1. The V and J ends lost 5 bases and 4 bases, in that order; junction bases with no gene match: 7. Germline CDR1 and CDR2: MNHEY and SVGAGI. The CDR3 contains 14 residues. CDR3 protein: CASSISGQGYEQYF. CDR3 bases: TGTGCCAGCAGTATTTCCGGACAGGGTTACGAGCAGTACTTC.